Shown below are 8 T cell receptor beta chains from a single sample sequenced in a study of T cells in localized non-small cell lung cancer. Generated by immunoSEQ multiplex PCR, the TCRdb table keeps only in-frame clones and is missing some. The profile shows around 560 clones, approximately 24% of them singletons. The sample was lung tumor tissue, taken before any cancer treatment. These receptors were obtained from a woman aged 40-75 years with stage II squamous cell lung carcinoma.

The chain employs TRBV30 and TRBJ1-2, with 12 bases identical to TRBD1. The germline CDR1 and CDR2 sequences are GTSNPN and SVGIG (reference sequence). This CDR3 has 16 amino acids. V lost 1 base and J lost 8; bases outside the gene matches: 11. CDR3 sequence: CAWSGDRGRPIRGYTF. The CDR3 DNA reads TGTGCCTGGAGTGGGGACAGGGGGCGCCCCATAAGGGGCTACACCTTC.

The chain joins TRBV9 to TRBJ2-5, with 7 bases identical to TRBD2. CDR1 and CDR2 from the germline V gene are SGDLS and YYNGEE. With V trimmed by 5 bases and J by 2 bases, 6 bases remained unmatched. The CDR3 is made up of 14 amino acids. The CDR3 bases are TGTGCCAGCAGTGTCGGGGGGTCTCAAGAGACCCAGTACTTC. It translates to CASSVGGSQETQYF.

This sequence joins TRBV11-3 and TRBJ2-1; 7 positions match TRBD2. The CDR3 runs 16 residues. Per the germline V gene, CDR1 is SGHNT and CDR2 is YENEEA. V shed 5 bases, J shed 4 bases, and the junction held 11 bases outside the gene matches. CDR3: CASSPSPGLQYNEQFF. CDR3 nucleotide sequence: TGTGCCAGCAGCCCCTCCCCGGGACTACAATACAATGAGCAGTTCTTC.

This clone was counted between two and nine times. This sequence joins TRBV11-3 and TRBJ2-5, with 7 bases that match TRBD2. With V trimmed by 5 bases and J by 5 bases, 8 bases remained unmatched. The CDR3 length is 14 residues. Germline loops: CDR1 SGHNT, CDR2 YENEEA. The CDR3 DNA follows: TGTGCCAGCAGCCCCGGGGGAGGGATGGAGACCCAGTACTTC. Its protein product is CASSPGGGMETQYF.

This clone turned up a few times. The chain recombines TRBV6-8 with TRBJ1-1, with D perhaps matching TRBD1 (5 bases). Trimming stripped 6 bases from V and 2 bases from J, with 10 bases between. Germline CDR1 and CDR2: MNHGY and SAAAGT. The CDR3 extends over 13 amino acids. As DNA, the CDR3 is TGTGCCAGCAGGCGCGGACAAAACACTGAAGCTTTCTTT. It codes for CASRRGQNTEAFF.

This chain uses TRBV28 with TRBJ2-7, with 7 bases lining up with TRBD1. With V trimmed by 5 bases and J by 7 bases, 11 bases remained unmatched. There are 14 residues in the CDR3. Germline V CDR1 and CDR2: MDHEN, SYDVKM. In DNA, the CDR3 is TGTGCCAGCAGTCCCCCCGACAGGGTGTATGAGCAGTACGTC. Residues: CASSPPDRVYEQYV.

The chain recombines TRBV11-3 with TRBJ1-4, with 7 bases matching TRBD1. Germline CDR1 is SGHNT and CDR2 is YENEEA. CDR3 size: 14 residues. The trim removed 2 bases at V and 8 bases at J, leaving 5 bases unmatched. The CDR3 DNA is TGTGCCAGCAGCTTACGACAGGGAGGGGAAAAACTGTTTTTT. Amino acids: CASSLRQGGEKLFF.

CDR3 sequence: CASSIDLSNTEAFF. CDR3 sequence (DNA): TGTGCCAGTAGTATAGATCTTTCGAACACTGAAGCTTTCTTT. The V gene is TRBV19, the J gene TRBJ1-1; D not resolved. The V gene lost 0 bases and the J gene lost 1 base, with 6 bases spanning the gap. Germline CDR1 LNHDA, CDR2 SQIVND (reference sequence). The CDR3 has 14 amino acids.